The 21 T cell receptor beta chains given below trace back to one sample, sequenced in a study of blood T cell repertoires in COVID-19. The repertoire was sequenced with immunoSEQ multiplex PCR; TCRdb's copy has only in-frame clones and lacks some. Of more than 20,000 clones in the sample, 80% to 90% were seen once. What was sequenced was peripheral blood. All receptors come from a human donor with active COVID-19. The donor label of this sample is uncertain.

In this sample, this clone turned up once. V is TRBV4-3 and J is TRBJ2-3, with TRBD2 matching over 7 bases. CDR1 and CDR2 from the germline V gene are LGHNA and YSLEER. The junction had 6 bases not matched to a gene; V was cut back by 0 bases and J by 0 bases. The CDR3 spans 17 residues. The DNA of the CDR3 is TGCGCCAGCAGCCAAGAACCGGGAGGCAGAAGCACAGATACGCAGTATTTT. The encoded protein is CASSQEPGGRSTDTQYF.

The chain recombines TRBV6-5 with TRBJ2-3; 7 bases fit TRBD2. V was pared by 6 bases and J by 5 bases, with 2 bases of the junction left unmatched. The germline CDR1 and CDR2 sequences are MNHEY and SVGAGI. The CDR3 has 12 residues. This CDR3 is CASRGLLDTQYF. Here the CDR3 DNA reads TGTGCCAGCAGGGGACTACTAGATACGCAGTATTTT.

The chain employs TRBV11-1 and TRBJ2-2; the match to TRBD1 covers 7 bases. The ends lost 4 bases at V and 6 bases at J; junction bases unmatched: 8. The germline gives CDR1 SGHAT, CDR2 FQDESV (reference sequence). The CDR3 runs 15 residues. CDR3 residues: CASSYLTGTAGELFF. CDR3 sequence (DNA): TGTGCCAGCAGCTATTTGACAGGGACGGCCGGGGAGCTGTTTTTT.

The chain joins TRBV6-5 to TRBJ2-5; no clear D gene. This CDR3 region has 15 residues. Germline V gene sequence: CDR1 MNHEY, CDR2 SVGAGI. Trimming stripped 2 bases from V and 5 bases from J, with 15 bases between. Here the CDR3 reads CASSYPERNGETQYF. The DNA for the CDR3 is TGTGCCAGCAGTTACCCCGAGCGAAACGGGGAGACCCAGTACTTC.

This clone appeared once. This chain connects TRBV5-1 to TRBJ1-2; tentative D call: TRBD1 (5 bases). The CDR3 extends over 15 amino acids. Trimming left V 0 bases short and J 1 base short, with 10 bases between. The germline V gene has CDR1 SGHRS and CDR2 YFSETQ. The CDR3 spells CASSLGGQDNYGYTF. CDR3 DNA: TGCGCCAGCAGCTTGGGTGGACAAGATAACTATGGCTACACCTTC.

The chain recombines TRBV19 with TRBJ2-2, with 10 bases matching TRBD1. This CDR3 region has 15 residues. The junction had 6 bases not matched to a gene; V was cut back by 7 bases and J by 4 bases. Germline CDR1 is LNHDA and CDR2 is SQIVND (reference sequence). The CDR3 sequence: CASIRGQGTTGELFF. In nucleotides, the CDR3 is TGTGCCAGTATAAGGGGACAGGGGACCACCGGGGAGCTGTTTTTT.

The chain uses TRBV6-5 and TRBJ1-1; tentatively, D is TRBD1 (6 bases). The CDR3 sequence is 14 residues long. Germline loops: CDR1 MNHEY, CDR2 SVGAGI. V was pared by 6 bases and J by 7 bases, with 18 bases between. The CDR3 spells CASSPGQSYGEAFF. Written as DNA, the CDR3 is TGTGCCAGCAGCCCGGGACAAAGTTATGGTGAAGCTTTCTTT.

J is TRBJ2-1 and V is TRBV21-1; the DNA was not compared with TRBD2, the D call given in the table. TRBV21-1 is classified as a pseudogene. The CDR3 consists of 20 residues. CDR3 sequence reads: CASTLQGGYSSAGADNEQFF. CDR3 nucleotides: TGTGCCAGCACCCTACAGGGAGGATATTCATCAGCGGGGGCTGACAATGAGCAGTTCTTC.

The CDR3 here is CASSHGTADTQYF. The CDR3 coding sequence is TGTGCCAGCAGCCACGGGACAGCAGATACGCAGTATTTT. The chain joins TRBV6-5 to TRBJ2-3, with TRBD1 identical over 7 bases. Germline CDR1 and CDR2: MNHEY and SVGAGI. The V segment lost 6 bases and the J segment 4 bases; nucleotides outside the gene matches: 4. The CDR3 length is 13 residues.

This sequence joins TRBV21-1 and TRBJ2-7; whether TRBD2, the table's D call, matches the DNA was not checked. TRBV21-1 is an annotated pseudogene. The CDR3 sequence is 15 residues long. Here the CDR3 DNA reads TGTGCCAGCAGCAAACAAAAGGGGGGGACCGACGAGCAGTACTTC. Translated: CASSKQKGGTDEQYF.

CDR3 in DNA: TGTGCCTGCCTGGGACAGGGGGTGAGCAATGAGCAGTTCTTC. Translation gives CACLGQGVSNEQFF. The rearrangement uses TRBV30 and TRBJ2-1, with 11 nucleotides matching TRBD1. V lost 6 bases to trimming and J lost 6 bases; unmatched junction nucleotides: 7. This CDR3 has 14 residues. Per the germline V gene, CDR1 is GTSNPN and CDR2 is SVGIG (reference sequence).

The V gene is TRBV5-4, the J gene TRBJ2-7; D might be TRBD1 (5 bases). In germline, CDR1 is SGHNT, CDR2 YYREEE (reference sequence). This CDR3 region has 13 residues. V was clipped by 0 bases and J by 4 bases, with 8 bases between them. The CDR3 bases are TGTGCCAGCAGCTTGGCAGGGTTGTACGAGCAGTACTTC. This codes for CASSLAGLYEQYF.

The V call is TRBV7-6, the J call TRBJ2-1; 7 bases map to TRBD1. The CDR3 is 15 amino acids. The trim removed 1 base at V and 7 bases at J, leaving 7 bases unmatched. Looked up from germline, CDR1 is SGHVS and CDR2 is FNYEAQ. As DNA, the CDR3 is TGTGCCAGCAGCTTAGGACAGGGACCGGGGAATGAGCAGTTCTTC. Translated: CASSLGQGPGNEQFF. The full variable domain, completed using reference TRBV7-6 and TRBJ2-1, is GAGVSQSPRYKVTKRGQDVALRCDPISGHVSLYWYRQALGQGPEFLTYFNYEAQQDKSGLPNDRFSAERPEGSISTLTIQRTEQRDSAMYRCASSLGQGPGNEQFFGPGTRLTVL.

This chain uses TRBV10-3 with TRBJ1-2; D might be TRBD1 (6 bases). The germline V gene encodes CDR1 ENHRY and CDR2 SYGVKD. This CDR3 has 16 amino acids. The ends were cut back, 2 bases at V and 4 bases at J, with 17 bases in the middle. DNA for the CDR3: TGTGCCATCAGTGAGGGGCAGGGGCGAACATCCTATGGCTACACCTTC. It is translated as CAISEGQGRTSYGYTF.

CDR3 sequence: CASSTLNTEAFF. The CDR3 DNA sequence: TGTGCCAGCAGTACTCTGAACACTGAAGCTTTCTTT. This chain uses TRBV6-5 with TRBJ1-1; no reliable D call. This CDR3 region has 12 residues. The germline gives CDR1 MNHEY, CDR2 SVGAGI. V lost 5 bases, J lost 0 bases, and 4 bases lay in between.

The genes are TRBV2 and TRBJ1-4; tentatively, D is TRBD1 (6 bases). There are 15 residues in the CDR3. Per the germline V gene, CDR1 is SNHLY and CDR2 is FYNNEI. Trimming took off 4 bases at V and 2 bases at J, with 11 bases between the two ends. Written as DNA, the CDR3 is TGTGCCAGCAGTGGGGGGGGGCCGACTAATGAAAAACTGTTTTTT. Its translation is CASSGGGPTNEKLFF.

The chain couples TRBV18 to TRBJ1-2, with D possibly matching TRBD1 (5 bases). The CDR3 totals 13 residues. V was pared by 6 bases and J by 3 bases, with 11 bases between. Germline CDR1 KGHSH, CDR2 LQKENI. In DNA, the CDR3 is TGTGCCAGCTCGCCGGAGGGGTACTATGGCTACACCTTC. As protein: CASSPEGYYGYTF.

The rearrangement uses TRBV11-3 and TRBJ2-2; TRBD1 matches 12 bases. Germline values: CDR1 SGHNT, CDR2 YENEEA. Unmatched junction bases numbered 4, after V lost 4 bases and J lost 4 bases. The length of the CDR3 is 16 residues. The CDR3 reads CASSSGTGGVTGELFF. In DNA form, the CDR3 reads TGTGCCAGCAGCTCGGGGACAGGGGGCGTCACCGGGGAGCTGTTTTTT.

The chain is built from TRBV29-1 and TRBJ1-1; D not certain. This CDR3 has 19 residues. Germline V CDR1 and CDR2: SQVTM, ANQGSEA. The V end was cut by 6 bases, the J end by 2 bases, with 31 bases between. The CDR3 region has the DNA TGCAGCGTCGACCTCTCACTCGGAGGGAGGGAGTGGGTTAACACTGAAGCTTTCTTT. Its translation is CSVDLSLGGREWVNTEAFF.

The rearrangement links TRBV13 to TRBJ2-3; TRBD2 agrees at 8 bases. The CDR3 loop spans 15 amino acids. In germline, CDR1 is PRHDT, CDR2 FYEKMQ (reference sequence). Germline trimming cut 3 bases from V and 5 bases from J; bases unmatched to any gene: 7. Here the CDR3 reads CASSFSGGAGDTQYF. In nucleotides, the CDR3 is TGTGCCAGCAGCTTTTCGGGGGGGGCAGGAGATACGCAGTATTTT.

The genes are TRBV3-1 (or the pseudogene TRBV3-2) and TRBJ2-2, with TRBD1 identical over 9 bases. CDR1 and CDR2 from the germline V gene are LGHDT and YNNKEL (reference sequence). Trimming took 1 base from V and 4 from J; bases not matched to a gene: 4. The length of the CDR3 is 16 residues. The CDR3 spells CASSQGTGVRTGELFF. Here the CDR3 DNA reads TGTGCCAGCAGCCAAGGGACAGGGGTTCGCACCGGGGAGCTGTTTTTT.